Below, 4 T cell receptor beta chains from the same sample are listed, as sequenced in a study of cytomegalovirus exposure and HLA in healthy donors. PCR primers comprised 60 Vbeta and 13 Jbeta primers. The data were produced by immunoSEQ multiplex PCR, yet TCRdb's version contains in-frame clones alone and is incomplete. Of tens of thousands of clones in the sample, 75% were seen once. Sequencing input: PBMCs. These receptors came from a man in his forties in good health and CMV-seronegative.

This rearrangement joins TRBV5-6 to TRBJ1-2; 7 bases are shared with TRBD1. This CDR3 comprises 16 residues. Germline trimming cut 4 bases from V and 0 bases from J; bases unmatched to any gene: 9. Germline V gene lookup returns CDR1 SGHDT and CDR2 YYEEEE. In nucleotides, the CDR3 is TGTGCCAGCAGCATGTCCGGGACAGCACCTAACTATGGCTACACCTTC. This translates into CASSMSGTAPNYGYTF.

The rearrangement uses TRBV30 and TRBJ1-5, with 7 bases lining up with TRBD1. This CDR3 contains 13 residues. Germline V gene sequence: CDR1 GTSNPN, CDR2 SVGIG (reference sequence). J was trimmed by 6 bases and V by 2 bases; bases with no gene match: 4. This CDR3 is CAWSKQGTQPQHF. The DNA for the CDR3 is TGTGCCTGGAGTAAACAGGGGACTCAGCCCCAGCATTTT. Together with reference TRBV30 and TRBJ1-5, the CDR3 gives the full variable domain: SQTIHQWPATLVQPVGSPLSLECTVEGTSNPNLYWYRQAAGRGLQLLFYSVGIGQISSEVPQNLSASRPQDRQFILSSKKLLLSDSGFYLCAWSKQGTQPQHFGDGTRLSIL.

This clone appeared once. The CDR3 DNA follows: TGCGCCAGCAGCGAACAGGGGAAGGCTGGAAACACCATATATTTT. Protein sequence: CASSEQGKAGNTIYF. This chain uses TRBV5-1 with TRBJ1-3; 7 positions agree with TRBD1. Germline V gives CDR1 SGHRS, CDR2 YFSETQ. The ends lost 4 bases at V and 2 bases at J; junction bases unmatched: 6. This CDR3 is 15 amino acids long.

The chain links TRBV30 to TRBJ2-1; 7 positions match TRBD2. The V gene's germline CDR1 is GTSNPN and CDR2 SVGIG (reference sequence). The CDR3 covers 12 residues. V was clipped by 4 bases and J by 5 bases; unmatched bases: 2. CDR3 loop: CAWTSGHNEQFF. In DNA, the CDR3 is TGTGCCTGGACTAGCGGACACAATGAGCAGTTCTTC.